This is a list of T cell receptor beta chains from one sample in a study of CXCR3-negative and CXCR3-positive naive CD8 T cells. TCRdb re-called the 5' RACE reads; one entry per CDR3 protein, DNA not given. The sample table includes some 150,000 distinct CDR3 sequences. Sequenced input: naive CXCR3+ CD8+ T cells from blood. The receptors stem from a human donor in good health. Some clones in this sample may be carry-over from other donors' samples. CDR3s include the opening cysteine and the closing phenylalanine or tryptophan.

>TRBJ2-7|TRBV28
CASSLAQGIYEQYF
>TRBJ2-5|TRBV28
CASSLYQNLRETQYF
>TRBJ2-7|TRBV7-9
CASSPGLTYEQYF
>TRBJ1-1|TRBV28
CASSWTGGNTEAFF
>TRBJ2-6|TRBV7-9
CASSDGLSGANVLTF
>TRBJ1-6|TRBV4-1
CASSQATGSPLHF
>TRBJ1-2|TRBV4-3
CASSQDRDIYSNYGYTF
>TRBJ2-7|TRBV11-2
CASSFNRTSSYEQYF
>TRBJ2-2|TRBV29-1
CSAYKGGTGELFF
>TRBJ2-7|TRBV7-9
CASSLSTESSYEQYF
>TRBJ1-1|TRBV5-1
CASSLVARDGLDTEAFF
>TRBJ2-5|TRBV2
CASSTGSWLETQYF
>TRBJ2-1|TRBV4-3
CASSQDIVGYNEQFF
>TRBJ2-7|TRBV12-3/TRBV12-4
CASSFAGGAYEQYF
>TRBJ2-3|TRBV30
CAWSWATSTDTQYF
>TRBJ1-2|TRBV29-1
CSVDEPPTGASYGYTF
>TRBJ2-1|TRBV11-3
CASSSWTSGPNEQFF
>TRBJ2-7|TRBV5-5
CASSLEPGQAYEQYF
>TRBJ2-7|TRBV7-9
CASSSGPLGEQYF
>TRBJ1-1|TRBV20-1
CSASGQGERFSTTEAFF
>TRBJ2-2|TRBV4-1
CASGRGQKAGELFF
>TRBJ2-3|TRBV13
CASSLMGGSSTTDTQYF
>TRBJ1-1|TRBV14
CASSHLDRRNTEAFF
>TRBJ2-7|TRBV29-1
CSVEGSGGSYEQYF
>TRBJ2-1|TRBV2
CASSGRGLAGGSYNEQFF
>TRBJ1-1|TRBV20-1
CSAEGLNTEAFF
>TRBJ2-5|TRBV7-9
CASSLRDSHQETQYF
>TRBJ2-2|TRBV15
CATTLLVSGELFF
>TRBJ2-1|TRBV27
CASSGTRMHNEQFF
>TRBJ2-1|TRBV6-2/TRBV6-3
CASSYQPYVTGTASYNEQFF
>TRBJ2-7|TRBV7-9
CASSSDTVREQYF
>TRBJ2-2|TRBV9
CASSGVGGANTGELFF
>TRBJ2-2|TRBV6-6
CASSYSIGGEIPGELFF
>TRBJ2-7|TRBV25-1
CASSEGTGLGYEQYF
>TRBJ1-1|TRBV5-1
CASSLAQAGNTEAFF
>TRBJ2-5|TRBV19
CASSPHRTSGEETQYF
>TRBJ2-2|TRBV6-5
CASSPPETENTGELFF
>TRBJ1-5|TRBV6-6
CASSYLGQRNQPQHF
>TRBJ2-3|TRBV28
CASSRWDSTDTQYF
>TRBJ1-2|TRBV29-1
CSVETGGYGYTF
>TRBJ1-1|TRBV29-1
CSVAGLGGGTEAFF
>TRBJ1-5|TRBV12-3/TRBV12-4
CASGYRGGIQPQHF
>TRBJ1-1|TRBV28
CASSLAWWDRGTEAFF
>TRBJ1-1|TRBV20-1
CSAWGGDRDNTEAFF
>TRBJ2-1|TRBV24-1
CATRAGGPDNEQFF
>TRBJ2-1|TRBV7-2
CASSLVESPGDQQFF
>TRBJ2-7|TRBV14
CASSQSDRGFNYAEQYF
>TRBJ2-5|TRBV15
CATRPGRGFQETQYF
>TRBJ1-2|TRBV7-9
CASSPSGLYGYTF
>TRBJ2-1|TRBV7-9
CASSATTSGTWSEQFF
>TRBJ2-7|TRBV29-1
CSALAGPYEQYF
>TRBJ1-2|TRBV29-1
CSAEGWQGGIYGYTF
>TRBJ2-7|TRBV14
CASSQTGVPYEQYF